Listed below are T cell receptor beta chains from one sample, sequenced in a study of blood T cells in healthy people across ages. Each CDR3 protein is one row after TCRdb ran MiXCR on the 5' RACE reads. The profile shows about 1 million distinct CDR3 sequences, over 35% of them singletons. The material sequenced was blood. These receptors all stem from a woman aged 60 to 75 in good health. The CDR3 runs from the conserved cysteine through the conserved F or W. A D gene is named only where the DNA matches it firmly. Expanded clones are given a class, and other clones once, few, many or no size at all.

TRBV6-2/TRBV6-3	NA	14	TRBJ2-3	few	CASSPRAEADTQYF
TRBV4-1	NA	14	TRBJ2-3	once	CASSQYFSTDTQYF
TRBV2	NA	18	TRBJ2-7	few	CASSDPIPAGQRHYEQYF
TRBV10-3	NA	12	TRBJ2-1	NA	CAISQEVNEQFF
TRBV28	NA	14	TRBJ2-4	NA	CASSFRTAKNIQYF
TRBV7-8	TRBD1	15	NA	NA	CASSLTGQVYNEQYF
TRBV10-1	NA	15	TRBJ2-5	few	CASSESGRVGETQYF
TRBV5-6	TRBD2	15	TRBJ2-5	NA	CASSSPSGSKETQYF
TRBV12-3/TRBV12-4	NA	15	TRBJ2-5	few	CASSPGVLVLETQYF
TRBV20-1	NA	16	TRBJ2-6	NA	CSARTQADSGANVLTF
TRBV15	TRBD2	16	TRBJ2-7	few	CATSRVSGSGAYEQYF
TRBV30	TRBD1	12	TRBJ1-1	NA	CASGQGRTEAFF